The 15 T cell receptor beta chains below were found in one sample sequenced in a study of blood T cell repertoires in COVID-19. This table comes from immunoSEQ multiplex PCR, and its TCRdb copy is limited to in-frame clones, with some not included. The sample lists fewer than 500,000 clones; more than 75% were seen once. The specimen sequenced was PBMCs or T cells enriched from blood (not recorded which). The receptors were sampled from a young man who had recovered from COVID-19.

This clone appeared a few times. The CDR3 sequence: CASRDATLTGDGYTF. CDR3 nucleotide sequence: TGTGCCAGCAGGGACGCCACATTAACAGGGGATGGCTACACCTTC. J is TRBJ1-2 and V is TRBV6-5, with 7 positions matching TRBD1. The V gene's germline CDR1 is MNHEY and CDR2 SVGAGI. This CDR3 has 15 amino acids. Trimming took 6 bases from V and 6 from J; bases not matched to a gene: 13.

This clone was seen only a few times. The chain has TRBV4-1 and TRBJ1-5; 8 positions agree with TRBD1. Germline-derived CDR1 and CDR2 are MGHRA and YSYEKL. V lost 0 bases to trimming and J lost 6 bases; unmatched junction nucleotides: 13. The CDR3 has 18 residues. The CDR3 nucleotides are TGCGCCAGCAGCCAAGAAGGGCCAGGACAGGGAAGGAGTCAGCCCCAGCATTTT. Its translation: CASSQEGPGQGRSQPQHF.

The gene calls are TRBV10-1 and TRBJ1-5, with 8 positions matching TRBD1. V dropped 7 bases and J dropped 5; count of bases not matched to a gene: 16. The CDR3 is made up of 17 amino acids. Germline V gene sequence: CDR1 WNHNN, CDR2 SYGVQD (reference sequence). CDR3 region: CASTPRGQGASDQPQHF. The CDR3 DNA is TGCGCCAGCACTCCACGGGGGCAGGGGGCGTCCGATCAGCCCCAGCATTTT.

This clone came up once. The chain links TRBV6-5 to TRBJ1-3; D gene uncertain. The CDR3 sequence is 16 residues long. Trimming removed 1 base at V and 0 bases at J, with 10 bases between. Germline loops: CDR1 MNHEY, CDR2 SVGAGI. CDR3 in amino acids: CASSYFQAPSGNTIYF. The CDR3 DNA sequence: TGTGCCAGCAGTTACTTCCAGGCTCCCTCTGGAAACACCATATATTTT.

The chain employs TRBV4-1 and TRBJ2-1; 8 bases line up with TRBD2. The length of the CDR3 is 16 residues. With V trimmed by 4 bases and J by 4 bases, 9 bases remained unmatched. Germline CDR1 MGHRA, CDR2 YSYEKL. DNA of the CDR3: TGCGCCAGCAGCCGGGTAGCGGGGACTACTTACAATGAGCAGTTCTTC. Protein: CASSRVAGTTYNEQFF.

This chain connects TRBV7-2 to TRBJ1-2; the D gene is possibly TRBD1 (6 bases). Germline CDR1 is SGHTA and CDR2 is FQGNSA. V was shortened by 8 bases and J by 4 bases, with 11 bases between the two germline ends. CDR3 length equals 12 residues. CDR3 bases: TGTGCCAGCGCGGGGGCTTTCTATGGCTACACCTTC. This sequence encodes CASAGAFYGYTF.

The chain joins TRBV6-2 or TRBV6-3 to TRBJ2-1, with 7 bases lining up with TRBD1. CDR3 size: 15 residues. The J segment lost 2 bases and the V segment lost 2 bases, leaving 3 bases of the junction unmatched. Germline V lookup: CDR1 MNHEY, CDR2 SVGEGT. In DNA, the CDR3 is TGTGCCAGCAGTTACGGGCAGGGGGCCTACAATGAGCAGTTCTTC. Its protein is CASSYGQGAYNEQFF.

This clone was seen a few times. The sample holds other DNA sequences that translate to the same CDR3. CDR3 residues: CASRRDSYGYTF. The CDR3 region has the DNA TGCGCCAGCAGGCGTGACAGCTATGGCTACACCTTC. This chain connects TRBV10-2 to TRBJ1-2; D is possibly TRBD1 (5 bases). Trimming cost V 6 bases and J 4 bases, with 9 bases left between them. CDR3 length: 12 amino acids. Germline V gene data show CDR1 as WSHSY and CDR2 as SAAADI.

The gene calls are TRBV5-6 and TRBJ2-2; tentatively, D is TRBD1 (5 bases). Trimming stripped 4 bases from V and 5 bases from J, with 21 bases between. Germline V gene data show CDR1 as SGHDT and CDR2 as YYEEEE. The CDR3 length is 17 residues. The CDR3, as DNA: TGTGCCAGCAGCGACACCACCTTAGCTGGGGCTACCGGGGAGCTGTTTTTT. It is translated as CASSDTTLAGATGELFF.

This clone was recorded only once. The chain combines TRBV6-5 with TRBJ1-5, with 8 bases lining up with TRBD1. This CDR3 has 14 amino acids. CDR1 is MNHEY, CDR2 SVGAGI, per germline. V shed 4 bases and J 2 bases; nucleotides not matched to a gene: 1. The CDR3 loop reads CASSWGQGNQPQHF. For the CDR3, the DNA is TGTGCCAGCAGTTGGGGACAGGGCAATCAGCCCCAGCATTTT.

The CDR3 loop is CASSLVAGRGEKLFF. The CDR3 nucleotides read TGTGCCAGCAGCTTAGTGGCAGGTAGAGGGGAAAAACTGTTTTTT. V gene TRBV7-2 combines with J gene TRBJ1-4; D is undetermined. The germline V and J ends were trimmed by 1 base and 8 bases, with 14 bases remaining between them. CDR3 length: 15 residues. In germline, CDR1 is SGHTA, CDR2 FQGNSA. The full variable domain, its missing parts supplied by reference TRBV7-2 and TRBJ1-4, is GAGVSQSPSNKVTEKGKDVELRCDPISGHTALYWYRQSLGQGLEFLIYFQGNSAPDKSGLPSDRFSAERTGGSVSTLTIQRTQQEDSAVYLCASSLVAGRGEKLFFGSGTQLSVL.

The sample holds one count of this clone. The rearrangement uses TRBV7-9 and TRBJ2-2, with 8 bases identical to TRBD1. V lost 5 bases to trimming and J lost 3 bases; unmatched junction nucleotides: 5. The CDR3 extends over 15 amino acids. CDR1 SEHNR and CDR2 FQNEAQ come from the germline V gene (reference sequence). This chain's CDR3 is CASSPTGVDTGELFF. The CDR3 nucleotides read TGTGCCAGCAGCCCGACAGGGGTGGACACCGGGGAGCTGTTTTTT.

The genes are TRBV27 and TRBJ1-2, with 10 bases identical to TRBD1. The germline gives CDR1 MNHEY, CDR2 SMNVEV (reference sequence). J gave up 4 bases and V 9 bases, and 11 bases lay outside the gene matches. There are 15 residues in the CDR3. CDR3 protein: CARDRGRSIGYGYTF. The CDR3 coding sequence is TGTGCCAGAGACAGGGGGCGTTCTATCGGCTATGGCTACACCTTC.

The CDR3 sequence is CASSDVSAGHKRYEQYF. In nucleotides, the CDR3 is TGTGCCAGCAGTGATGTAAGCGCCGGTCACAAACGATACGAGCAGTACTTC. V and J are TRBV2 and TRBJ2-7; D is unclear. Trimming stripped 3 bases from V and 4 bases from J, with 22 bases between. The germline CDR1 and CDR2 sequences are SNHLY and FYNNEI. The CDR3 is made up of 17 amino acids.

The chain combines TRBV4-3 with TRBJ1-6, with D possibly being TRBD1 (6 bases). The CDR3 contains 14 residues. The V end lost 0 bases, the J end lost 8 bases, and 8 bases lay between the germline ends. Germline CDR1 reads LGHNA; CDR2 reads YSLEER. CDR3 protein: CASSQEQGYSPLHF. The CDR3 nucleotides read TGCGCCAGCAGCCAAGAGCAGGGGTATTCACCCCTCCACTTT.